This TCR beta chain was observed in a study of cytomegalovirus exposure and HLA in healthy donors. The study, taken as a whole, reports: It was shown in a later analysis that HLA-associated TCR beta chains were more clonally expanded than other, equally common chains.

As concerns this clone: Its antigen is currently unknown.

Every donor was a healthy person donating bone marrow. The CDR3 is 12 residues long. V was trimmed by 6 bases and J by 8 bases, leaving 11 bases between them. CDR1 and CDR2 (germline): LNHNV, YYDKDF (reference sequence). 13 Jbeta primers and 60 Vbeta primers were used for the PCR. Generated by immunoSEQ multiplex PCR, the TCRdb table keeps only in-frame clones and is missing some. This repertoire shows 100,000 to 140,000 clones, around 85% found once; its top ten account for about 2.3%. The V call is TRBV15, the J call TRBJ1-3; D uncertain. The specimen was PBMCs. The sequence derives from a man between 25 and 39 years old in good health and CMV-seronegative. CDR3 in amino acids: CATRGTADTIYF. The CDR3 DNA reads TGTGCCACCAGAGGCACGGCGGACACCATATATTTT.